This TCR beta chain was recovered during a study of OX40 agonist ivuxolimab in advanced cancers. TCRdb keeps only in-frame clones here, not all; method: immunoSEQ multiplex PCR. Of roughly 45,000 clones in the sample, 85% were seen once. Germline values: CDR1 MNHEY, CDR2 SVGAGI. The CDR3 spans 14 residues. V lost 4 bases, J lost 7 bases, and 14 bases lay in between. The material sequenced was CD4+ or CD8+ T cells sorted from blood, taken in a trial of the OX40 agonist ivuxolimab. The chain recombines TRBV6-5 with TRBJ2-1, with a tentative D call TRBD1 (7 bases). This TCR came from an adult with an advanced solid tumor such as melanoma, head and neck, liver or kidney cancer. The CDR3 DNA reads as TGTGCCAGCAGTTTCCGGGACAGCGGGAATGAGCAGTTCTTC. The encoded protein is CASSFRDSGNEQFF.